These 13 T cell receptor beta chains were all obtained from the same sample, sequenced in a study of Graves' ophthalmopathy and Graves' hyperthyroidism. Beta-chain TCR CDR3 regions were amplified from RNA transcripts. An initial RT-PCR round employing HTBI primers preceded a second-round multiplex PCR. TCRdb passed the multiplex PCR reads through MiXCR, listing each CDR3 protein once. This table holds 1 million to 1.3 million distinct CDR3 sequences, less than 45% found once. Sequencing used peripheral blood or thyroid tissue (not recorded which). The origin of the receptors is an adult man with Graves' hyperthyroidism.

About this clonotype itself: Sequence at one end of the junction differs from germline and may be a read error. In nucleotides, the CDR3 is TGTGCCAGCAGTGAAGGCATGCTACCGGGACCCAGCTCTGGAAACACCATATATTTT. Amino acids: CASSEGMLPGPSSGNTIYF. The rearrangement joins TRBV10-3 to TRBJ1-3, with TRBD1 as a possible D gene (5 bases). This CDR3 has 19 residues. CDR1 and CDR2 from the germline V gene are ENHRY and SYGVKD.

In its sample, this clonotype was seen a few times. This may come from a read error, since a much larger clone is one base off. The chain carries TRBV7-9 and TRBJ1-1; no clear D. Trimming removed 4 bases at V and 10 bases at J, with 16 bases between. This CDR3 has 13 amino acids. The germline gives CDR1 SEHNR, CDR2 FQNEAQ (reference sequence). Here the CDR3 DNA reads TGTGCCAGCAGCTGCCAAACCGGAGGAACAGCTTTCTTT. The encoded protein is CASSCQTGGTAFF.

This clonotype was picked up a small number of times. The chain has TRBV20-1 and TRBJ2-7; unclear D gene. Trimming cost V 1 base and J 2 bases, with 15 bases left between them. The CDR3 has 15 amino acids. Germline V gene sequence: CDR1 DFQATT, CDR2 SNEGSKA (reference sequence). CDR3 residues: CSARVPVGLPYEQYF. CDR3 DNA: TGCAGTGCTAGAGTACCAGTCGGCCTACCCTACGAGCAGTACTTC.

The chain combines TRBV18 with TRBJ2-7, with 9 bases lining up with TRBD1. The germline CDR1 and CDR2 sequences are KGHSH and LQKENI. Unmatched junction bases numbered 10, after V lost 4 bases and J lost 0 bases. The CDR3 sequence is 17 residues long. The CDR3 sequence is CASSHGTGSAISYEQYF. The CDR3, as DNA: TGTGCCAGCTCACACGGGACAGGGTCCGCTATCTCCTACGAGCAGTACTTC.

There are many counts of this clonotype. CDR3 nucleotide sequence: TGTGCCAGCAGTGAAGGTCAGAGCTATGGCTACACCTTC. The encoded protein is CASSEGQSYGYTF. The chain combines TRBV2 with TRBJ1-2; D unresolved. The CDR3 is 13 residues long. Germline CDR1 SNHLY, CDR2 FYNNEI. V dropped 1 base and J dropped 4 bases, with 7 bases sitting between them.

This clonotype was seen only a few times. The CDR3 reads CASSKNRGEQYF. The DNA of the CDR3 is TGTGCCAGCAGCAAGAACCGGGGCGAGCAGTACTTC. The rearrangement links TRBV5-4 to TRBJ2-7; weak D call: TRBD2 (5 bases). The germline V and J ends were trimmed by 4 bases and 6 bases, with 11 bases remaining between them. Germline lookup yields CDR1 SGHNT and CDR2 YYREEE (reference sequence). The CDR3 runs 12 residues.

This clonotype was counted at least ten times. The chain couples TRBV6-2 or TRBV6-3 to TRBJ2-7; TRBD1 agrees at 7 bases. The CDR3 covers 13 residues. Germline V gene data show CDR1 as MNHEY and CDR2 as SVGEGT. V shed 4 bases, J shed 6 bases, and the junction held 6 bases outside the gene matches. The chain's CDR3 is CASSSRSGGEQYF. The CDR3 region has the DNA TGTGCCAGCAGTTCGAGATCAGGGGGCGAGCAGTACTTC.

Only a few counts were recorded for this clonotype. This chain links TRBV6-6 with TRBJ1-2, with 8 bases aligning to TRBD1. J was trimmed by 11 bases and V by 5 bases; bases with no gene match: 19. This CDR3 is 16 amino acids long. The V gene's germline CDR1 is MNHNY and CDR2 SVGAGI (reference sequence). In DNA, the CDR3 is TGTGCCAGCAGTAATGGGCGCAGGGGGCTAAAGGGACCTTACACCTTC. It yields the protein CASSNGRRGLKGPYTF.

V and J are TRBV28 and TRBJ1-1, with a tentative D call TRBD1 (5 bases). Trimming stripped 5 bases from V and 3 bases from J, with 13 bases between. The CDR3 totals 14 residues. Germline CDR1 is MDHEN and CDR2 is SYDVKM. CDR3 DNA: TGTGCCAGCAGTCAGACAGAATCGGACACTGAAGCTTTCTTT. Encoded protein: CASSQTESDTEAFF.

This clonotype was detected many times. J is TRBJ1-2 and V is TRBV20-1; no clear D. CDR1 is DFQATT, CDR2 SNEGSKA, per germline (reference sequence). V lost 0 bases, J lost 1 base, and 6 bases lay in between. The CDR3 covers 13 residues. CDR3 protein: CSARDYSNYGYTF. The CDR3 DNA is TGCAGTGCTAGAGATTACAGTAACTATGGCTACACCTTC.

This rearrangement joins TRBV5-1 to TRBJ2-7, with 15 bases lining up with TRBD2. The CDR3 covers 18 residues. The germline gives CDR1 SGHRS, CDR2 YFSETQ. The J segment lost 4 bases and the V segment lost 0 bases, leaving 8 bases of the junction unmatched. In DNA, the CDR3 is TGCGCCAGCAGCTTGGTATCCGGGACTAGCGGGGGGAAGTACGAGCAGTACTTC. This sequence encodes CASSLVSGTSGGKYEQYF.

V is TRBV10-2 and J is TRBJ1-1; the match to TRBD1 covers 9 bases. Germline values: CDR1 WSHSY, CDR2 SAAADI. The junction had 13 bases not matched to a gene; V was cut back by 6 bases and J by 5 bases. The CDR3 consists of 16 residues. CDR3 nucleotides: TGCGCCAGCAGCCAAGATGCTGGACAGGGGTTAACTGAAGCTTTCTTT. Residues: CASSQDAGQGLTEAFF.

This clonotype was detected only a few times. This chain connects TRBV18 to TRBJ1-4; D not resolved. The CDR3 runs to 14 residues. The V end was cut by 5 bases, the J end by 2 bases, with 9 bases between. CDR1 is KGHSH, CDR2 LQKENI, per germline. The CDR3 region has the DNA TGTGCCAGCTCATACGGAGAGACTAATGAAAAACTGTTTTTT. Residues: CASSYGETNEKLFF.